The clone carrying this T cell receptor (beta chain) has only a few counts. Its antigen remains unknown. This sample stems from a study of shared clonotypes between healthy human individuals. Study summary: In total, the donors were two women and a few men aged 18 to 49. Study findings and constraints: Donor scarcity curtailed the genetic and exposure-history diversity represented herein. Sequencing depth was a factor that was expected to affect clonotype sharing among donors.

The CDR3 loop spans 14 amino acids. Trimming left V 0 bases short and J 5 bases short, with 12 bases between. In germline, CDR1 is SGHRS, CDR2 YFSETQ. This table comes from immunoSEQ multiplex PCR, and its TCRdb copy is limited to in-frame clones, with some not included. Here the sample spans hundreds of thousands of clones, around 97% being singletons. The chain carries TRBV5-1 and TRBJ2-7; either TRBD1 or TRBD2 may supply D (6 bases each). The source of this sequence is a woman between 25 and 40 years old in good health. Sequenced: naive CD4+ T cells sorted from blood. Subset in this sample: CD45RA+ positively selected. The CDR3: CASSLGQGRNEQYF. The CDR3 DNA reads as TGCGCCAGCAGCTTGGGGCAGGGGAGGAACGAGCAGTACTTC.